This T cell receptor beta chain was obtained from a study of cytomegalovirus exposure and HLA in healthy donors. Looking at the study overall: Early released data had about 85 million unique TCRs, all coming from HLA-typed donors.

CDR3 size: 14 residues. Germline V gives CDR1 LNHNV, CDR2 YYDKDF (reference sequence). V lost 4 bases and J 10 bases, leaving 17 bases between the germline ends. 13 Jbeta primers and 60 Vbeta primers were used for the PCR. TCRdb's table, derived via immunoSEQ multiplex PCR, lists solely in-frame clones and lacks some. This sample has approximately 69,000 clones, with approximately 81% found just once. The rearrangement links TRBV15 to TRBJ1-3; D gene uncertain. The sequence came from a woman aged 25 to 39 in good health and CMV-seropositive. The sequenced sample consisted of PBMCs. The DNA for the CDR3 is TGTGCCACCAGCACCAACCGGAGGCTGGCGACCATATATTTT. Amino acid sequence: CATSTNRRLATIYF.